This T cell receptor beta chain came from a study of blood T cell repertoires in COVID-19. Only in-frame clones appear in the TCRdb table, and some are missing; sequencing was by immunoSEQ multiplex PCR. The sample contains about 160,000 clones, more than 70% of which appear only once. The CDR3 has 20 residues. Germline V gene lookup returns CDR1 SGDLS and CDR2 YYNGEE. V lost 0 bases, J lost 2 bases, and 11 bases stayed unmatched. The clonotype originates from a man between 60 and 70 years old who had recovered from COVID-19. V usage is TRBV9 and J usage is TRBJ2-3; 14 bases fit TRBD2. The sequenced sample consisted of PBMCs or T cells enriched from blood (not recorded which). CDR3 sequence: CASSVVGLAGGLGSTDTQYF. In nucleotides, the CDR3 is TGTGCCAGCAGCGTAGTTGGACTAGCGGGGGGCCTAGGTTCCACAGATACGCAGTATTTT.